Sequencing of this TCR beta chain was carried out in a study of T cells in Graves' hyperthyroidism and ophthalmopathy. Study information: Prior to any treatment, at the point of initial diagnosis, peripheral blood was collected.

The CDR3 contains 16 residues. Germline V gene sequence: CDR1 SGDLS, CDR2 YYNGEE. The junction had 4 bases not matched to a gene; V was cut back by 4 bases and J by 0 bases. RNA transcripts served as the template for amplifying TCR beta CDR3 regions. The HTBI set primed first-round TCR CDR3 RT-PCR. MiXCR was run by TCRdb on the multiplex PCR reads, yielding one entry per CDR3 protein. The table lists about 500,000 distinct CDR3 sequences, approximately 15% of them singletons. The gene calls are TRBV9 and TRBJ2-3; 11 bases map to TRBD2. Sequences were obtained from blood. The sequence was obtained from a woman younger than 35 with Graves' hyperthyroidism. CDR3 sequence (DNA): TGTGCCAGCAGCAAGGGACTAGCGGTTAGCACAGATACGCAGTATTTT. It codes for CASSKGLAVSTDTQYF.